The 14 T cell receptor beta chains below come from one sample, sequenced in a study of long-term antiretroviral therapy in people with HIV. Researchers report immunoSEQ v3.0 was run at survey level. Clones were read by immunoSEQ multiplex PCR, and TCRdb kept only the in-frame ones, dropping some. The table lists 15,000 to 20,000 clones, 90% to 95% of them singletons, with roughly a tenth in the top ten. The sequenced sample was unsorted PBMCs, obtained 3 years after starting antiretroviral therapy. These receptors all come from a man aged 45-65 years with HIV.

This clone has just a few counts. V and J are TRBV9 and TRBJ1-1; D is unclear. The CDR3 covers 11 residues. Germline V gene data show CDR1 as SGDLS and CDR2 as YYNGEE. V was clipped by 3 bases and J by 6 bases, with 6 bases between them. The CDR3 sequence: CASSGLAEAFF. The CDR3 DNA reads TGTGCCAGCAGCGGGCTTGCTGAAGCTTTCTTT.

This clone was counted a few times. This chain connects TRBV30 to TRBJ1-1; no clear D gene. Trimming stripped 3 bases from V and 7 bases from J, with 12 bases between. There are 12 residues in the CDR3. Germline loops: CDR1 GTSNPN, CDR2 SVGIG (reference sequence). CDR3 loop: CAWSGLQREAFF. CDR3 coding DNA: TGTGCCTGGAGCGGACTTCAGCGTGAAGCTTTCTTT.

V and J are TRBV10-3 and TRBJ1-6, with D hard to call. Germline loops: CDR1 ENHRY, CDR2 SYGVKD. This CDR3 has 15 amino acids. V lost 6 bases, J lost 0 bases, and 9 bases lay in between. The CDR3: CAISEESSYNSPLHF. CDR3 nucleotides: TGTGCCATCAGCGAAGAGAGCTCCTATAATTCACCCCTCCACTTT.

This chain connects TRBV7-8 to TRBJ1-2; D is uncertain. Germline V CDR1 and CDR2: SGHVS, FQNEAQ. V lost 1 base to trimming and J lost 2 bases, with 5 bases between them. CDR3 length: 13 residues. The DNA of the CDR3 is TGTGCCAGCAGCTTAGAGGCAAACTATGGCTACACCTTC. Residues: CASSLEANYGYTF.

This clone has a single count. The chain couples TRBV5-1 to TRBJ2-7; D not certain. The germline V gene has CDR1 SGHRS and CDR2 YFSETQ. The CDR3 length is 13 residues. V lost 4 bases, J lost 0 bases, and 8 bases lay in between. CDR3 region: CASSLDTSYEQYF. In nucleotides, the CDR3 is TGCGCCAGCAGCCTAGACACCTCCTACGAGCAGTACTTC.

The chain links TRBV6-5 to TRBJ2-3, with 9 bases fitting TRBD1. The CDR3 sequence is 14 residues long. From germline, CDR1 is MNHEY and CDR2 SVGAGI. The ends lost 4 bases at V and 4 bases at J; junction bases unmatched: 3. The CDR3 sequence is CASSLGTGPDTQYF. The CDR3 nucleotides read TGTGCCAGCAGTTTGGGGACAGGGCCAGATACGCAGTATTTT.

The genes are TRBV5-5 and TRBJ2-7; 11 bases are a match to TRBD1. The V and J ends lost 4 bases and 3 bases, in that order; junction bases with no gene match: 6. The CDR3 contains 15 residues. Germline lookup yields CDR1 SGHKS and CDR2 YYEKEE (reference sequence). CDR3 sequence reads: CASSTGQGVSYEQYF. The CDR3 nucleotides are TGTGCCAGCAGCACGGGACAGGGGGTGAGCTACGAGCAGTACTTC.

The V call is TRBV19, the J call TRBJ1-5, with 8 bases fitting TRBD1. Trimming at V came to 4 bases and at J to 4 bases, leaving 6 bases not matched to a gene. The CDR3 is 15 residues long. Germline lookup yields CDR1 LNHDA and CDR2 SQIVND (reference sequence). The CDR3 here is CASSNQRTGNQPQHF. The DNA for the CDR3 is TGTGCCAGTAGTAACCAAAGGACAGGGAATCAGCCCCAGCATTTT.

V and J are TRBV28 and TRBJ2-3; 7 positions agree with TRBD1. Germline V CDR1 and CDR2: MDHEN, SYDVKM. The CDR3 runs to 14 residues. After removal of 2 bases from V and 5 bases from J, the junction contained 4 bases not matched to a gene. CDR3 sequence: CASSLRGRGDTQYF. The DNA of the CDR3 is TGTGCCAGCAGTTTAAGGGGGCGCGGAGATACGCAGTATTTT.

The V gene is TRBV5-6, the J gene TRBJ2-7; TRBD1 agrees at 7 bases. The J segment lost 3 bases and the V segment lost 4 bases, leaving 10 bases of the junction unmatched. This CDR3 spans 15 amino acids. CDR1 SGHDT and CDR2 YYEEEE come from the germline V gene. CDR3: CASSPGRTGVYEQYF. CDR3 in DNA: TGTGCCAGCAGCCCGGGCCGGACAGGTGTCTACGAGCAGTACTTC.

The chain's CDR3 is CAISETNTYEQYF. CDR3 bases: TGTGCCATCAGTGAGACCAATACCTACGAGCAGTACTTC. The chain combines TRBV10-3 with TRBJ2-7; D call uncertain. Germline assignment: CDR1 ENHRY and CDR2 SYGVKD. With 2 bases removed from V and 2 bases from J, the gap between germline ends came to 7 bases. The CDR3 extends over 13 amino acids.

As DNA, the CDR3 is TGTGCCACCAGCAGAGGTGGGACAGGGACTGTGGGCACTGAAGCTTTCTTT. Protein: CATSRGGTGTVGTEAFF. The genes are TRBV15 and TRBJ1-1; 9 bases line up with TRBD1. V gave up 1 base and J gave up 4 bases; unmatched junction bases: 10. The CDR3 spans 17 residues. Germline CDR1 reads LNHNV; CDR2 reads YYDKDF (reference sequence).

V and J are TRBV5-1 and TRBJ2-5, with 9 bases fitting TRBD2. This CDR3 contains 14 residues. CDR1 is SGHRS and CDR2 is YFSETQ in the germline V gene. With V trimmed by 5 bases and J by 2 bases, 4 bases remained unmatched. Written as DNA, the CDR3 is TGCGCCAGCAGTAAAGCGGGGGGTCAAGAGACCCAGTACTTC. It yields the protein CASSKAGGQETQYF.

This chain connects TRBV2 to TRBJ2-7; D is perhaps TRBD1 (6 bases). The ends were cut back, 4 bases at V and 3 bases at J, with 13 bases in the middle. The CDR3 totals 14 residues. Germline V gene data show CDR1 as SNHLY and CDR2 as FYNNEI. As DNA, the CDR3 is TGTGCCAGCAGTGGGGGCTCAGGGGACTACGAGCAGTACTTC. Translating gives CASSGGSGDYEQYF. The full variable domain, rest sourced from reference TRBV2 and TRBJ2-7, is EPEVTQTPSHQVTQMGQEVILRCVPISNHLYFYWYRQILGQKVEFLVSFYNNEISEKSEIFDDQFSVERPDGSNFTLKIRSTKLEDSAMYFCASSGGSGDYEQYFGPGTRLTVT.